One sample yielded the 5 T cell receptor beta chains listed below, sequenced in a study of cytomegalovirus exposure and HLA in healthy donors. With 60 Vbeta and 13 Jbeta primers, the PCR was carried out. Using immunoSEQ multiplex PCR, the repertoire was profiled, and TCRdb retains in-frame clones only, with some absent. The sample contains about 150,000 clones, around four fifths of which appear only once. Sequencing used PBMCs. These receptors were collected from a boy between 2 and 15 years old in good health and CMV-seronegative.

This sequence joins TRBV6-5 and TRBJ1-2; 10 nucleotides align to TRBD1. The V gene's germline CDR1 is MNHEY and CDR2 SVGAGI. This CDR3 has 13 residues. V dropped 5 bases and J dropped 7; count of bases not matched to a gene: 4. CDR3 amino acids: CASSGDRGPGYTF. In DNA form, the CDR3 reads TGTGCCAGCAGTGGAGACAGGGGGCCTGGCTACACCTTC.

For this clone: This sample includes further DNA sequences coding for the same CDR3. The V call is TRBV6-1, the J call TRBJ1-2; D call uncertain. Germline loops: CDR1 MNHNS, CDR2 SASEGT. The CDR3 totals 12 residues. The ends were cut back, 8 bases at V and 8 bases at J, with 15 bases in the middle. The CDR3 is CASREGAGGYTF. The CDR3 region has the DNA TGTGCCAGCCGCGAGGGCGCGGGAGGCTACACCTTC.

The CDR3 reads CASSFFRGTEAFF. Written as DNA, the CDR3 is TGTGCCAGCAGCTTTTTCAGGGGCACTGAAGCTTTCTTT. The rearrangement joins TRBV5-8 to TRBJ1-1; D might be TRBD1 (6 bases). Germline loops: CDR1 SGHTS, CDR2 YDEGEE. V lost 2 bases, J lost 4 bases, and 9 bases lay in between. This CDR3 spans 13 amino acids.

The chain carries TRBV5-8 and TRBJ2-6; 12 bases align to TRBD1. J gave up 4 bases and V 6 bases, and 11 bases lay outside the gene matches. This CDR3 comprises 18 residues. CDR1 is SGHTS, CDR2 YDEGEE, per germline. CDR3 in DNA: TGTGCCAGCACCCCCGGGGACAGGGGGCTAGGAGGGGCCAACGTCCTGACTTTC. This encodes CASTPGDRGLGGANVLTF. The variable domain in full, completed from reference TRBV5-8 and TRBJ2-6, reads EAGVTQSPTHLIKTRGQQATLRCSPISGHTSVYWYQQALGLGLQFLLWYDEGEERNRGNFPPRFSGRQFPNYSSELNVNALELEDSALYLCASTPGDRGLGGANVLTFGAGSRLTVL.

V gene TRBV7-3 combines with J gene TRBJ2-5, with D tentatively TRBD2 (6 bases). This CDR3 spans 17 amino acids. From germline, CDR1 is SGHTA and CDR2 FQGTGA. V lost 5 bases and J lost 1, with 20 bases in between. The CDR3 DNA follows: TGTGCCAGCAGCCAGGTGGGGCGGGGCCGTTCCCAAGAGACCCAGTACTTC. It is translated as CASSQVGRGRSQETQYF.